Shown below are 20 T cell receptor beta chains from a single sample sequenced in a study of T cell changes during pregnancy in multiple sclerosis (dated by TCRdb to the late 2010s). The method was the immunoSEQ multiplex PCR assay. Entries here come from immuneACCESS through TCRdb and include only in-frame sequences with V and J called. Some clones fail to appear in such tables; in the studies checked, an unresolved V gene covers under half of the shortfall, and the cause of the remainder is unknown. Counted in this sample were 100,000 to 130,000 clones; around 92% of them appeared once. About 0.78% of the sample lies in the top ten. The sequences come from peripheral blood, collected in the third trimester of pregnancy. These receptors were obtained from a female donor in good health, enrolled as a control in a pregnancy study.

This clone occurred once. The genes are TRBV19 and TRBJ1-1, with D unresolved. Looked up from germline, CDR1 is LNHDA and CDR2 is SQIVND (reference sequence). The ends were cut back, 5 bases at V and 8 bases at J, with 21 bases in the middle. This CDR3 comprises 15 residues. CDR3 sequence: CASSQGPGGSQEAFF. In nucleotides, the CDR3 is TGTGCCAGTAGTCAAGGGCCGGGAGGCAGTCAGGAAGCTTTCTTT. Full variable domain (rest looked up from reference TRBV19 and TRBJ1-1): DGGITQSPKYLFRKEGQNVTLSCEQNLNHDAMYWYRQDPGQGLRLIYYSQIVNDFQKGDIAEGYSVSREKKESFPLTVTSAQKNPTAFYLCASSQGPGGSQEAFFGQGTRLTVV.

The chain joins TRBV6-6 to TRBJ2-5; D possibly corresponds to TRBD1 (6 bases). Trimming shortened V by 7 bases and J by 0 bases, and 12 bases separated the two germline ends. The germline V gene has CDR1 MNHNY and CDR2 SVGAGI (reference sequence). The CDR3 extends over 14 amino acids. CDR3 sequence (DNA): TGTGCCAGCAATTTAAACAGGGACCAAGAGACCCAGTACTTC. Encoded protein: CASNLNRDQETQYF.

This rearrangement joins TRBV6-5 to TRBJ1-2; D remains unclear. The length of the CDR3 is 13 residues. Trimming left V 7 bases short and J 6 bases short, with 15 bases between. Germline CDR1 reads MNHEY; CDR2 reads SVGAGI. CDR3 DNA: TGTGCCAGCAAACGCGGAACGAGGGATGGCTACACCTTC. This encodes CASKRGTRDGYTF.

The V and J genes are TRBV2 and TRBJ2-1, with D perhaps matching TRBD2 (6 bases). The V and J ends lost 7 bases and 7 bases respectively, with 17 bases between them. Germline V CDR1 and CDR2: SNHLY, FYNNEI. This CDR3 has 14 residues. CDR3 nucleotides: TGTGCCAGCACCGAAGGGCGGGGAAGGAATGAGCAGTTCTTC. Residues: CASTEGRGRNEQFF.

The gene calls are TRBV9 and TRBJ2-5, with 10 bases lining up with TRBD2. Per germline, CDR1 SGDLS and CDR2 YYNGEE. V lost 2 bases and J lost 2; bases outside the gene matches: 3. The CDR3 runs 15 residues. The DNA for the CDR3 is TGTGCCAGCAGCGTCCTAGCGGGGGATCAAGAGACCCAGTACTTC. This gives the protein CASSVLAGDQETQYF.

V gene TRBV6-6 combines with J gene TRBJ2-7, with D perhaps TRBD2 (6 bases). There are 13 residues in the CDR3. The germline V gene encodes CDR1 MNHNY and CDR2 SVGAGI (reference sequence). Trimming pared 8 bases from V and 0 bases from J, leaving 11 bases between. The CDR3 DNA is TGTGCCAGCGAAGCGGGTCTCTCCTACGAGCAGTACTTC. Translation gives CASEAGLSYEQYF.

This clone was seen only a few times. The genes are TRBV27 and TRBJ2-7; D call uncertain. This CDR3 contains 14 residues. Per the germline V gene, CDR1 is MNHEY and CDR2 is SMNVEV (reference sequence). V lost 5 bases and J lost 0, with 11 bases in between. CDR3: CASSLDESSYEQYF. The DNA for the CDR3 is TGTGCCAGCAGTCTAGATGAGAGCTCCTACGAGCAGTACTTC.

The rearrangement uses TRBV6-1 and TRBJ1-5; 7 positions agree with TRBD1. V dropped 4 bases and J dropped 0; count of bases not matched to a gene: 15. Germline values: CDR1 MNHNS, CDR2 SASEGT. This CDR3 region has 19 residues. CDR3 protein: CASSGLWDRNNYSNQPQHF. The CDR3, as DNA: TGTGCCAGCAGTGGACTATGGGACAGAAATAACTATAGCAATCAGCCCCAGCATTTT.

V is TRBV27 and J is TRBJ2-7, with 9 bases that match TRBD1. Germline CDR1 is MNHEY and CDR2 is SMNVEV (reference sequence). This CDR3 is built from 12 residues. The CDR3 spells CTTGTGSDEQYF. The DNA of the CDR3 is TGTACGACCGGGACAGGGTCCGACGAGCAGTACTTC.

This clone was counted a few times. V usage is TRBV11-2 and J usage is TRBJ2-7; D might be TRBD2 (7 bases). CDR1 and CDR2 (germline): SGHAT, FQNNGV. Trimming cost V 4 bases and J 4 bases, with 29 bases left between them. CDR3 size: 19 residues. CDR3 amino acids: CASSSPFSFVGGAEYEQYF. The CDR3 DNA reads TGTGCCAGCAGCTCCCCATTTAGTTTTGTTGGGGGGGCCGAGTACGAGCAGTACTTC.

The chain joins TRBV2 to TRBJ1-5; unclear D gene. The CDR3 totals 15 residues. The germline gives CDR1 SNHLY, CDR2 FYNNEI. Between the trimmed V and J ends, which lost 8 bases and 6 bases, there was a span of 20 bases. This chain's CDR3 is CASSPSRLDGQPQHF. The CDR3 coding sequence is TGTGCCAGCTCCCCGAGTCGTCTTGATGGTCAGCCCCAGCATTTT.

The CDR3 DNA reads as TGTGCCAGCAGCTTGGGCGCAGGGTTGGGAAACACCATATATTTT. It codes for CASSLGAGLGNTIYF. The V call is TRBV5-8, the J call TRBJ1-3; tentative D call: TRBD1 (5 bases). The length of the CDR3 is 15 residues. Looked up from germline, CDR1 is SGHTS and CDR2 is YDEGEE. Between the trimmed V and J ends, which lost 0 bases and 4 bases, there was a span of 11 bases.

DNA of the CDR3: TGTGCCAGCTCACGAACCGGGACAGATAGCACAGATACGCAGTATTTT. Translation gives CASSRTGTDSTDTQYF. This chain links TRBV18 with TRBJ2-3; 7 positions agree with TRBD1. After removal of 4 bases from V and 0 bases from J, the junction contained 7 bases not matched to a gene. This CDR3 comprises 16 residues. Germline CDR1 KGHSH, CDR2 LQKENI.

The chain has TRBV4-3 and TRBJ1-5, with D unresolved. CDR1 and CDR2 (germline): LGHNA, YSLEER. This CDR3 spans 15 amino acids. The V end lost 0 bases, the J end lost 1 base, and 7 bases lay between the germline ends. CDR3 loop: CASSQEIRSNQPQHF. The CDR3 DNA sequence: TGCGCCAGCAGCCAAGAGATTCGGAGCAATCAGCCCCAGCATTTT.

The CDR3 region is CASSYDLGGGNRAFF. The CDR3 DNA reads as TGTGCCAGCAGTTACGATTTGGGGGGAGGTAATCGCGCTTTCTTT. V and J are TRBV6-5 and TRBJ1-1; possible D gene TRBD1, 5 bases. Germline CDR1 is MNHEY and CDR2 is SVGAGI. V was pared by 2 bases and J by 11 bases, with 21 bases between. The CDR3 has 15 residues.

The chain combines TRBV6-1 with TRBJ1-5; tentative D call: TRBD1 (5 bases). The V gene's germline CDR1 is MNHNS and CDR2 SASEGT. The CDR3 sequence is 13 residues long. Trimming stripped 1 base from V and 6 bases from J, with 7 bases between. The CDR3 nucleotides read TGTGCCAGCAGTGAAGTAGGGGTTCAGCCCCAGCATTTT. Translated, it gives CASSEVGVQPQHF.

This rearrangement joins TRBV6-5 to TRBJ2-2; perhaps TRBD2 as D (6 bases). V shed 7 bases and J shed 3 bases, with 15 bases lying between them. The CDR3 runs to 15 residues. The germline V gene encodes CDR1 MNHEY and CDR2 SVGAGI. The CDR3 loop reads CASTWGGVYTGELFF. CDR3 coding DNA: TGTGCCAGCACCTGGGGCGGGGTGTACACCGGGGAGCTGTTTTTT.

This clone has just a few counts. The rearrangement uses TRBV7-2 and TRBJ2-7; 11 positions match TRBD1. The V gene's germline CDR1 is SGHTA and CDR2 FQGNSA. The CDR3 consists of 15 residues. V trimming: 4 bases; J trimming: 5 bases; junction bases outside the gene matches: 7. CDR3 coding DNA: TGTGCCAGCAGCTGGGCCGGGACAGGGGGAGACGAGCAGTACTTC. Translating it yields CASSWAGTGGDEQYF.

The chain links TRBV2 to TRBJ2-5, with 8 bases fitting TRBD2. Germline CDR1 SNHLY, CDR2 FYNNEI. CDR3 length: 16 residues. Trimming removed 7 bases from V and 1 base from J; junction bases left unmatched: 11. This chain's CDR3 is CASTRRVAGTQETQYF. CDR3 DNA sequence: TGTGCCAGCACCAGGAGGGTAGCGGGGACCCAAGAGACCCAGTACTTC.

This sequence joins TRBV4-2 and TRBJ2-7; 11 bases are a match to TRBD2. The J segment lost 2 bases and the V segment lost 4 bases, leaving 10 bases of the junction unmatched. Germline lookup yields CDR1 LGHNA and CDR2 YNFKEQ. This CDR3 region has 17 residues. CDR3 loop: CASSPPGLAALAYEQYF. The DNA for the CDR3 is TGTGCCAGCAGCCCCCCGGGACTAGCGGCTCTCGCCTACGAGCAGTACTTC.